This T cell receptor beta chain is drawn from a study of CD8+ T cells in alopecia areata. Samples from alopecia areata patients were lesional scalp punch biopsies and peripheral blood. A FACSAria was used to sort CD4+ and CD8+ T cells. These cells came from PBMCs. RNA extraction was followed by reverse transcription into cDNA, which acted as the sequencing template. Clones were sequenced by immunoSEQ multiplex PCR, and TCRdb holds only the in-frame ones, with some missing. Of 100,000 to 150,000 clones in the sample, about 50% are singletons; the top ten hold under 12%. Study conclusions and caveats: Relative to normal scalp, lesional scalp, especially alopecia totalis/universalis, showed higher clonality.

Germline V CDR1 and CDR2: SGHAT, FQNNGV. Trimming left V 5 bases short and J 3 bases short, with 14 bases between. CDR3 length equals 14 residues. Details on this clone: Its antigen is currently unknown.

The receptor comes from a human donor with alopecia areata. The specimen sequenced was NKG2D-low CD8+ T cells sorted from blood. The rearrangement joins TRBV11-2 to TRBJ2-7; the D gene is possibly TRBD1 (5 bases). This CDR3 is CASSTGHLLYEQYF. CDR3 sequence (DNA): TGTGCCAGCAGCACCGGACATCTCCTCTACGAGCAGTACTTC.